The source of this TCR beta chain is a study of post-analysis software for immune sequencing data. Study details: The courses of disease that were included comprised relapsing-remitting, secondary progressive and progressive-relapsing multiple sclerosis. Study findings and constraints: In multiple sclerosis, normalized Chao1 diversity was significantly below that of controls. In patients, about 5 TRBV segments were more frequent than in controls, with TRBV5-6, TRBV5-1 and TRBV20-1 among them.

cDNA libraries for TCR beta contained unique molecular identifiers. From around 0.96 to 9.9 million T cells, roughly 0.5 million cDNA molecules were obtained. TCRdb processed the PCR reads anew with MiXCR; each CDR3 protein has one entry. Among 170,000 or so distinct CDR3 sequences listed, around 28% were seen once. This clonotype was counted between two and nine times. Its target is unknown. CDR1 is MNHEY, CDR2 SVGAGI, per germline. This CDR3 is 14 amino acids long. V was clipped by 5 bases and J by 2 bases; unmatched bases: 5. The receptor comes from a girl aged 5-17 years with multiple sclerosis. The chain links TRBV6-5 to TRBJ1-1; 7 bases fit TRBD1. What was sequenced was blood. The CDR3 is CASSDHRGNTEAFF. Here the CDR3 DNA reads TGTGCCAGCAGTGACCACAGGGGAAACACTGAAGCTTTCTTT.